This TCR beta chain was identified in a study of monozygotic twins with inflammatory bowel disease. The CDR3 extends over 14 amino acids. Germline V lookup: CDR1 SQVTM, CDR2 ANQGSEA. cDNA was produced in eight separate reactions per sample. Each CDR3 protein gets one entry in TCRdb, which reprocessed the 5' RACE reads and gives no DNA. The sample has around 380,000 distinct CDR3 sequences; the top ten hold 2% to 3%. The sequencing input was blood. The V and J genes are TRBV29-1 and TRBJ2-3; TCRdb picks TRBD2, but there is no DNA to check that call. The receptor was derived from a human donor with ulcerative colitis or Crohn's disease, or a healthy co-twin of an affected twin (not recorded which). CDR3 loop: CSIRGTSVTDTQYF.